These T cell receptor beta chains were read from a single sample in a study of blood T cell repertoires in COVID-19. Libraries were prepared by immunoSEQ multiplex PCR; TCRdb keeps only in-frame clonotypes and omits some of them. The data contain under 350,000 clones, roughly 89% of them seen just once; the ten biggest clones take up approximately 4.3%. Sequences were obtained from peripheral blood. Source of these receptors: a man aged 40-49 years with acute or convalescent COVID-19. The CDR3 runs from the conserved cysteine through the conserved F or W. A D gene is named only where the DNA matches it firmly. Rows give clone size only sometimes, using once, few, many, or a class for an expanded clone.

.,TRBV10-3,TRBJ1-6,.,CAARAHRDSPLHF,TGTGCCGCCAGGGCCCACCGAGATTCACCCCTCCACTTT
TRBD1,TRBV5-1,TRBJ2-1,.,CASSLALGQGFYEQFF,TGCGCCAGCAGCTTGGCCTTGGGACAGGGCTTTTATGAGCAGTTCTTC
TRBD1,TRBV14,TRBJ1-1,.,CASSPNRGSGPNTEAFF,TGTGCCAGCAGTCCGAACAGGGGATCGGGTCCGAACACTGAAGCTTTCTTT
TRBD1,TRBV18,TRBJ2-1,.,CASSSTGVQFF,TGTGCCAGCTCATCTACAGGGGTTCAGTTCTTC
TRBD2,TRBV4-2,TRBJ2-2,.,CASSQETGTSVELFF,TGTGCCAGCAGCCAAGAAACCGGGACTAGCGTGGAGCTGTTTTTT
.,TRBV2,TRBJ1-5,.,CASSQRGRSDQPQHF,TGTGCCAGCTCCCAGAGAGGCAGATCAGATCAGCCCCAGCATTTT
.,TRBV12-3/TRBV12-4,TRBJ2-2,once,CASSGLAGELFF,TGTGCCAGCAGCGGTTTGGCCGGGGAGCTGTTTTTT
.,TRBV5-6,TRBJ2-7,once,CASSLVPAGPRYF,TGTGCCAGCAGCTTGGTCCCCGCGGGTCCTAGATACTTC
.,TRBV29-1,TRBJ1-2,.,CSVEEEEGVNGYTF,TGCAGCGTTGAAGAAGAGGAAGGGGTTAATGGCTACACCTTC
.,TRBV5-6,TRBJ2-7,.,CASVPMGAPGHEQYF,TGTGCCAGCGTCCCTATGGGGGCTCCCGGACACGAGCAGTACTTC
.,TRBV19,TRBJ1-5,.,CASRGLFNQPQHF,TGTGCCAGTCGTGGACTCTTCAATCAGCCCCAGCATTTT
TRBD1,TRBV5-1,TRBJ2-7,.,CASSYGTGGVWEQYF,TGCGCCAGCAGCTACGGGACAGGGGGAGTTTGGGAGCAGTACTTC
.,TRBV4-2,TRBJ1-5,.,CASSREGQNNQPQHF,TGTGCCAGCAGCCGAGAAGGACAGAACAATCAGCCCCAGCATTTT
.,TRBV4-1,TRBJ1-2,.,CASSQEAGPGLSYGYTF,TGCGCCAGCAGCCAAGAGGCAGGGCCAGGTCTTAGCTATGGCTACACCTTC
TRBD1,TRBV15,TRBJ2-7,.,CATSYDRVQPYEQYF,TGTGCCACCAGCTACGACAGGGTCCAACCCTACGAGCAGTACTTC
TRBD2,TRBV19,TRBJ2-1,.,CASSPGEGSYNEQFF,TGTGCCAGTAGTCCCGGGGAGGGTAGCTACAATGAGCAGTTCTTC
.,TRBV9,TRBJ2-2,.,CASSPQPRGGELFF,TGTGCCAGCAGCCCACAACCCAGGGGCGGGGAGCTGTTTTTT
.,TRBV3-1/TRBV3-2,TRBJ1-1,.,CASSLDRDTEAFF,TGTGCCAGCAGCCTCGACAGAGACACTGAAGCTTTCTTT
.,TRBV5-1,TRBJ1-3,.,CASSLATLDGGNTIYF,TGCGCCAGCAGCTTGGCGACACTGGACGGAGGGAACACCATATATTTT
TRBD1,TRBV18,TRBJ2-2,.,CASSPGTGRTGELFF,TGTGCCAGCTCACCAGGGACAGGGAGAACCGGGGAGCTGTTTTTT
.,TRBV11-1,TRBJ1-1,.,CASSPLIGGVTEAFF,TGTGCCAGCAGCCCCCTAATTGGAGGGGTCACTGAAGCTTTCTTT
.,TRBV19,TRBJ1-5,.,CASSIEGDQPQHF,TGTGCCAGTAGTATAGAAGGGGATCAGCCCCAGCATTTT
TRBD1,TRBV5-6,TRBJ1-1,.,CASSLIGTGNTEAFF,TGTGCCAGCAGCTTGATTGGGACAGGGAACACTGAAGCTTTCTTT
.,TRBV15,TRBJ1-4,.,CATSSPAGVSNEKLFF,TGTGCCACCAGCAGTCCGGCAGGGGTTTCGAATGAAAAACTGTTTTTT
.,TRBV6-6,TRBJ1-1,.,CASSYSLVVDSKTFF,TGTGCCAGCAGTTACTCGTTAGTTGTGGACAGTAAAACTTTCTTT
TRBD1,TRBV6-1,TRBJ2-7,.,CASSEPGQGAGEQYF,TGTGCCAGCAGTGAACCGGGACAGGGGGCAGGGGAGCAGTACTTC
TRBD1,TRBV13,TRBJ2-7,.,CASSSGQNPYEQYF,TGTGCCAGCAGCTCGGGACAGAACCCCTACGAGCAGTACTTC
.,TRBV2,TRBJ1-2,once,CASRADNYGYTF,TGTGCCAGCAGGGCAGATAACTATGGCTACACCTTC
.,TRBV6-5,TRBJ2-2,.,CASERGATGELFF,TGTGCCAGCGAAAGAGGCGCTACCGGGGAGCTGTTTTTT
.,TRBV7-3,TRBJ2-1,.,CASSLIEGWKFF,TGTGCCAGCAGCTTAATTGAGGGTTGGAAGTTCTTC
.,TRBV5-1,TRBJ1-3,.,CASSSSGLSSGNTIYF,TGCGCCAGCAGCTCGTCGGGACTATCCTCTGGAAACACCATATATTTT
TRBD1,TRBV11-2,TRBJ1-2,.,CASSARGQGAVEDGYTF,TGTGCCAGCAGCGCTCGTGGACAGGGGGCGGTAGAAGATGGCTACACCTTC
TRBD1,TRBV19,TRBJ1-3,.,CATRGQGGNTIYF,TGTGCCACGAGAGGACAGGGCGGAAACACCATATATTTT
TRBD2,TRBV15,TRBJ2-5,.,CATSLTSGQETQYF,TGTGCCACCAGCCTCACTAGCGGCCAAGAGACCCAGTACTTC
.,TRBV3-1/TRBV3-2,TRBJ2-7,.,CASSQVSRGTSYEQYF,TGTGCCAGCAGCCAAGTTTCGAGGGGGACCTCCTACGAGCAGTACTTC
.,TRBV4-1,TRBJ1-5,.,CASSLSGGTGQPQHF,TGCGCCAGCAGCCTGTCAGGAGGAACGGGCCAGCCCCAGCATTTT
.,TRBV2,TRBJ1-3,.,CASTANRAGNTIYF,TGTGCCAGCACCGCGAACAGAGCCGGAAACACCATATATTTT
.,TRBV10-3,TRBJ1-4,.,CAISPGSEKLFF,TGTGCCATCAGCCCGGGAAGCGAAAAACTGTTTTTT
TRBD1,TRBV6-5,TRBJ1-2,.,CASSRHRGDYGYTF,TGTGCCAGCAGTCGACACAGGGGAGACTATGGCTACACCTTC
TRBD1,TRBV7-6,TRBJ1-3,.,CASSRGTVSGNTIYF,TGTGCCAGCAGCCGCGGGACAGTCTCTGGAAACACCATATATTTT
.,TRBV5-1,TRBJ1-1,.,CASTSTGLNTEAFF,TGCGCCAGCACCTCAACAGGGTTGAACACTGAAGCTTTCTTT
TRBD2,TRBV5-1,TRBJ2-3,.,CASSSTSGGFTDTQYF,TGCGCCAGCAGCTCAACTAGCGGGGGCTTCACAGATACGCAGTATTTT
.,TRBV2,TRBJ1-2,.,CASRVVNYGYTF,TGTGCCAGCAGGGTAGTTAACTATGGCTACACCTTC
TRBD1,TRBV5-1,TRBJ2-2,.,CASRFNRGSNTGELFF,TGCGCCAGCAGATTTAACAGGGGGTCGAACACCGGGGAGCTGTTTTTT
.,TRBV19,TRBJ1-6,.,CASAESGSRNSPLHF,TGTGCCAGCGCTGAGTCAGGGTCCAGGAATTCACCCCTCCACTTT
TRBD1,TRBV25-1,TRBJ1-4,.,CASSGLTGETTNEKLFF,TGTGCCAGCAGTGGTCTGACAGGGGAAACAACTAATGAAAAACTGTTTTTT
.,TRBV2,TRBJ1-5,few,CASSVWSGGNQPQHF,TGTGCCAGCAGTGTTTGGTCGGGGGGCAATCAGCCCCAGCATTTT
.,TRBV7-3,TRBJ2-3,.,CASSLLGGKPTDTQYF,TGTGCCAGCAGCTTACTGGGCGGGAAACCCACAGATACGCAGTATTTT
.,TRBV13,TRBJ1-6,.,CASSALVPGGSPLHF,TGTGCCAGCAGCGCGCTGGTCCCGGGAGGGTCACCCCTCCACTTT
.,TRBV13,TRBJ1-2,.,CASSFWTAPNYGYTF,TGTGCCAGCAGCTTCTGGACAGCTCCTAACTATGGCTACACCTTC
.,TRBV24-1,TRBJ1-2,.,CATSPSGRYGYTF,TGTGCCACCAGTCCGAGCGGTCGCTATGGCTACACCTTC
.,TRBV19,TRBJ1-1,.,CASSMMTGGTTEAFF,TGTGCCAGTAGTATGATGACGGGAGGAACCACTGAAGCTTTCTTT
TRBD1,TRBV6-5,TRBJ1-1,.,CASILDRGGTEAFF,TGTGCCAGCATCCTAGACAGGGGAGGCACTGAAGCTTTCTTT
TRBD1,TRBV12-3/TRBV12-4,TRBJ2-2,.,CASRTGTGELFF,TGTGCCAGCAGGACAGGGACCGGGGAGCTGTTTTTT
.,TRBV6-6,TRBJ2-3,.,CASSYQGSRYF,TGTGCCAGCAGTTATCAGGGAAGTCGGTATTTT
.,TRBV7-2,TRBJ2-7,.,CASSPQGNPYEQYF,TGTGCCAGCAGCCCGCAGGGGAATCCCTACGAGCAGTACTTC
TRBD2,TRBV7-3,TRBJ2-2,.,CASSLNSGGELFF,TGTGCCAGCAGCTTAAATAGCGGGGGCGAGCTGTTTTTT